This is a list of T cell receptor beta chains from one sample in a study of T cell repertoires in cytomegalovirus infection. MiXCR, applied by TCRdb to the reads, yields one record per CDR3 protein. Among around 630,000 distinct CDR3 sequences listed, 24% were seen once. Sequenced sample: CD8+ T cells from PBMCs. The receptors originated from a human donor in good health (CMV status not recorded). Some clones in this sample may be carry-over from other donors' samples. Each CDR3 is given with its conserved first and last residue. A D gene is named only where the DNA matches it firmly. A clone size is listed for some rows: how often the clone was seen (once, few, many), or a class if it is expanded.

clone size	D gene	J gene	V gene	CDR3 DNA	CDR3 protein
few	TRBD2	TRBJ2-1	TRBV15	TGTGCCACCAGCAGAGATGCGGGGGGTTCCTACAATGAGCAGTTCTTC	CATSRDAGGSYNEQFF
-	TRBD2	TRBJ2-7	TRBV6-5	TGTGCCAGCAGTTACGGAGCGGGGGGGTCCAACGAGCAGTACTTC	CASSYGAGGSNEQYF
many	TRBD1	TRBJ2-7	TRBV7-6	TGTGCCAGCAGCCCCCGGGACAGCCTTGAGCAGTACTTC	CASSPRDSLEQYF
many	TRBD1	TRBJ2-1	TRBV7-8	TGTGCCAGCAGCCGACAGGGGGCCGGGCCTTACAATGAGCAGTTCTTC	CASSRQGAGPYNEQFF
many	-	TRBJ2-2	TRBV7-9	TGTGCCAGCAGCTCGGGAGAGGCGAACACCGGGGAGCTGTTTTTT	CASSSGEANTGELFF
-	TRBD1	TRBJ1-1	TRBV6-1	TGTGCCAGCAGCCCTATGACAGGGGCGGACACTGAAGCTTTCTTT	CASSPMTGADTEAFF
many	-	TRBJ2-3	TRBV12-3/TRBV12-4	TGTGCCAGCAGCTTAGCTAGCACAGATACGCAGTATTTT	CASSLASTDTQYF
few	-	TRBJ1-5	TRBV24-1	TGTGCCACCAGTGCGAGAGGGAACAATCAGCCCCAGCATTTT	CATSARGNNQPQHF
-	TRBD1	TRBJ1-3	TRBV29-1	TGCAGCGTTGAGGACAGGGGGCAAGGAAACACCATATATTTT	CSVEDRGQGNTIYF
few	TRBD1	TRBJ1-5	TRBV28	TGTGCCAGCAGATACAGGGGTAACCAGCCCCAGCATTTT	CASRYRGNQPQHF
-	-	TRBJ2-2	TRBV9	TGTGCCAGCAGCGGAGGGAGTATGTACACCGGGGAGCTGTTTTTT	CASSGGSMYTGELFF
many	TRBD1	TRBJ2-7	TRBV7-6	TGTGCCAGCAGCCAAGGACAGGGGACCCACGAGCAGTACTTC	CASSQGQGTHEQYF
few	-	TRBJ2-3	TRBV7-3	TGTGCCAGCAGCCGGTGGCAGGGCACAGATACGCAGTATTTT	CASSRWQGTDTQYF
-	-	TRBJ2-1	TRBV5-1	TGCGCCAGCAAGGGGGGGCGGGGGATCTACAATGAGCAGTTCTTC	CASKGGRGIYNEQFF
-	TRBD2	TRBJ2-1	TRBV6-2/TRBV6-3	TGTGCCAGCAGTTACCCCCCTGATGGGGGGGACCCCTCGGATGAGCAGTTCTTC	CASSYPPDGGDPSDEQFF
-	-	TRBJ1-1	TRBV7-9	TGTGCCAGCGTCGGGGGATACATGAACACTGAAGCTTTCTTT	CASVGGYMNTEAFF
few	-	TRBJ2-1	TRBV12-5	TGTGCTAGTGGTCCCAGGGGCTACGAGCAGTTCTTC	CASGPRGYEQFF
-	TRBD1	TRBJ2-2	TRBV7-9	TGTGCCAGCAGCTTCGGGGGACAGGGGGCGTCCGGGGAGCTGTTTTTT	CASSFGGQGASGELFF
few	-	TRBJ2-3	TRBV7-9	TGTGCCACCAGATCGGGCACAGATACGCAGTATTTT	CATRSGTDTQYF
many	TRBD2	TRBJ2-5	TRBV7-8	TGTGCCAGCAGCTTAGTGGGCGGTCAGCGGGGGCCCGAGGGGACCCAGTACTTC	CASSLVGGQRGPEGTQYF
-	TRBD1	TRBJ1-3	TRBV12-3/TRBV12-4	TGTGCCAGTCCCGCGTCCGTAGACAGGGAGGCAACAACTGGAAACACCATATATTTT	CASPASVDREATTGNTIYF
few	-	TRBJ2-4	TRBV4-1	TGCGCCAGCAGCCACCCCCAGGCGGACATTCAGTACTTC	CASSHPQADIQYF
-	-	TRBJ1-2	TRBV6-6	TGTGCCAGCAGTTACCCCATTGGGGTGGGGGCCTATGGCTACACCTTC	CASSYPIGVGAYGYTF
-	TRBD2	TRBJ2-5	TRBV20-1	TGCAGTTTACTAGCGGGGGGGCAAGAGACCCAGTACTTC	CSLLAGGQETQYF
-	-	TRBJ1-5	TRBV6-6	TGTGCCAGCAGTTACTCGACATCTTTTAATCAGCCCCAGCATTTT	CASSYSTSFNQPQHF
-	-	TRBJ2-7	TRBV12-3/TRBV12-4	TGTGCCAGCAGTTTGGGGACCCCGGAAGGGTACTTC	CASSLGTPEGYF
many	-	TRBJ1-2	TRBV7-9	TGTGCCAGCAGCGCCGGGACCTCATATGGCTACACCTTC	CASSAGTSYGYTF
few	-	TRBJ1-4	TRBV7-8	TGTGCCAGCAGCTTATCGGTTGAAAAACTGTTTTTT	CASSLSVEKLFF
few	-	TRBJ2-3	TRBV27	TGTGCCAGTGCCCTGAGCAGGGAGGCAGATACGCAGTATTTT	CASALSREADTQYF
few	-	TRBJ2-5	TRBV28	TGTGCCAGCAGTTTGGGTTTGGGGACTTCTGGAGAGACCCAGTACTTC	CASSLGLGTSGETQYF
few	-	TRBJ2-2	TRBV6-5	TGTGCCAGCAATTACCGGGCACATATGAACACCGGGGAGCTGTTTTTT	CASNYRAHMNTGELFF
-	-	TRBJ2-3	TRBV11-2	TGTGCCAGCAGCTTATGGGCAGCAACAGATACGCAGTATTTT	CASSLWAATDTQYF
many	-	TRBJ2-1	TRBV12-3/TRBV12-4	TGTGCCAGCGGGGGTAATGAGCAGTTCTTC	CASGGNEQFF
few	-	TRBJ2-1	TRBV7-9	TGTGCCAGCAGCTTAGGGGAGCTCGTTAGTCAGCAGTTCTTC	CASSLGELVSQQFF
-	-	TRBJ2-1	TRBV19	TGTGCCAGTAGTAACACCGGGGGACCCTACAATGAGCAGTTCTTC	CASSNTGGPYNEQFF
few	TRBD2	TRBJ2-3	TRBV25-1	TGTGCCAGCAGTGAATCGAGCGGGGGTACCCATAGCACAGATACGCAGTATTTT	CASSESSGGTHSTDTQYF
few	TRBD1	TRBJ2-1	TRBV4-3	TGCGCCAGCAGCCCAATGACAGGGTGGAACAATGAGCAGTTCTTC	CASSPMTGWNNEQFF
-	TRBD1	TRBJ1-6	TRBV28	TGTGCCAACAGTTCTTTCGACAGGGGGAATTCACCCCTCCACTTT	CANSSFDRGNSPLHF
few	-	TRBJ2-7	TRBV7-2	TGTGCCAGCAGCCCCCTGCTGGATCCCCGGAGGGAGCAGTACTTC	CASSPLLDPRREQYF